This T cell receptor beta chain was sequenced during a study of memory B cells and T cells in multiple sclerosis. Study outcomes and limitations: Shared clonotype counts depended on differing compartment clone-set sizes and were normalized.

The germline gives CDR1 MNHEY, CDR2 SMNVEV (reference sequence). The CDR3 is 16 residues long, counting both termini. This clone came up a few times. Its antigen is as yet unknown. Because the CDR3's place on the DNA is in doubt, the DNA is left out and the CDR3 is given as listed by TCRdb. Sequencing was performed with immunoSEQ multiplex PCR; in TCRdb, only in-frame clones are kept and a portion is missing. The table records about 14,000 clones, 69% of them present only once. This receptor was identified in a human donor with multiple sclerosis. This chain joins TRBV27 and TRBJ1-4; the tabulated D call, TRBD1, remains unverified against the DNA. The specimen sequenced was memory (CD45RO+) CD4+ T cells from blood. Here the CDR3 reads CASSSSPAGPNEKLFF.